The next 21 T cell receptor beta chains were all read from a single sample in a study of post-analysis software for immune sequencing data. Broader study findings: Roughly 5 TRBV segments, including TRBV5-6, TRBV5-1 and TRBV20-1, were more frequent in patients than controls.

Their recognized antigens are unknown. Unique molecular identifiers had been added to the TCR beta cDNA libraries. TCRdb fed the PCR reads into MiXCR, producing one record per CDR3 protein. The table lists about 260,000 distinct CDR3 sequences, 36% of them singletons. The sequencing sample was made of blood. The receptors shown here come from a girl aged 10 to 17 with multiple sclerosis.

This chain joins TRBV29-1 and TRBJ2-4; 7 bases line up with TRBD1. Per the germline V gene, CDR1 is SQVTM and CDR2 is ANQGSEA. This CDR3 comprises 14 residues. The J segment lost 8 bases and the V segment lost 4 bases, leaving 11 bases of the junction unmatched. Here the CDR3 DNA reads TGCAGCGTTGCCTTACAGGGGAGAGTGGACATTCAGTACTTC. Encoded protein: CSVALQGRVDIQYF.

This clonotype was counted ten times or more. The V call is TRBV29-1, the J call TRBJ1-4, with 9 positions matching TRBD1. CDR3 length equals 14 residues. V lost 6 bases to trimming and J lost 7 bases; unmatched junction nucleotides: 9. The germline gives CDR1 SQVTM, CDR2 ANQGSEA. CDR3 amino acids: CSVGAGQGSEKLFF. The CDR3 DNA reads TGCAGCGTGGGGGCCGGACAGGGGAGTGAAAAACTGTTTTTT.

Comment on this clonotype: A single base separates this from a much larger clone, so it may be a read error. The V gene is TRBV7-8, the J gene TRBJ2-3, with D possibly matching TRBD2 (5 bases). Trimming cost V 1 base and J 11 bases, with 16 bases left between them. Germline V gives CDR1 SGHVS, CDR2 FQNEAQ. CDR3 length: 14 amino acids. CDR3 in DNA: TGTGCCAGCAGCTTAGTCGGTTCCGGGGAGATGCAGTATTTT. Residues: CASSLVGSGEMQYF.

As to this clonotype: Relative to the germline gene, one junction end is altered; a read error may explain this. The chain combines TRBV4-1 with TRBJ1-1; 7 bases fit TRBD1. In germline, CDR1 is MGHRA, CDR2 YSYEKL. This CDR3 contains 15 residues. The CDR3 region has the DNA TGCGCCAGCAGGTTCCCGGGACAGAGAAACACTGAGGCTTTCTTT. It codes for CASRFPGQRNTEAFF.

The J gene is TRBJ1-4, the V gene TRBV6-5; possibly TRBD1 for D (6 bases). Trimming cost V 0 bases and J 7 bases, with 12 bases left between them. Germline V gene data show CDR1 as MNHEY and CDR2 as SVGAGI. This CDR3 is built from 15 residues. CDR3 protein: CASSYSAQGGEKLFF. For the CDR3, the DNA is TGTGCCAGCAGTTACTCGGCACAGGGAGGTGAAAAACTGTTTTTT.

About this clonotype itself: A much larger clone sits a single nucleotide away, making a read error possible. V gene TRBV12-3 or TRBV12-4 combines with J gene TRBJ2-5, with D perhaps matching TRBD1 or TRBD2 (6 bases each). V gave up 2 bases and J gave up 4 bases, with 14 bases separating them. CDR3 length: 15 amino acids. The CDR3 nucleotides read TGTGCCAGCAGTTTATGGGGGGCAGAGGGAGAGACCCAGTACTTC. It encodes CASSLWGAEGETQYF.

The rearrangement links TRBV12-3 or TRBV12-4 to TRBJ1-1, with TRBD1 matching 11 bases. Trimming at V came to 4 bases and at J to 4 bases, leaving 8 bases not matched to a gene. The CDR3 sequence is 16 residues long. CDR3 bases: TGTGCCAGCAGTTGGGGGACAGGGGGAGGGGGCACTGAAGCTTTCTTT. Its protein product is CASSWGTGGGGTEAFF.

The sample holds a few counts of this clonotype. This clone may be a read error of a much larger clone one base away. The rearrangement uses TRBV25-1 and TRBJ1-2; D remains unclear. The CDR3 totals 15 residues. The V and J ends lost 0 bases and 7 bases respectively, with 15 bases between them. The V gene's germline CDR1 is MGHDK and CDR2 SYGVNS. The CDR3 DNA reads as TGTGCCAGCAGTGAATATGGGTCGTTATGGACTGGCTACACCTTC. Protein: CASSEYGSLWTGYTF.

This chain links TRBV5-1 with TRBJ2-1; 11 bases map to TRBD1. The J segment lost 7 bases and the V segment lost 2 bases, leaving 5 bases of the junction unmatched. This CDR3 comprises 15 residues. The germline CDR1 and CDR2 sequences are SGHRS and YFSETQ. The CDR3 DNA sequence: TGCGCCAGCAGCTTCACAAGGGACAGGGGGAATGAGCAGTTCTTC. The encoded protein is CASSFTRDRGNEQFF.

The sample holds a few counts of this clonotype. J is TRBJ1-5 and V is TRBV12-3 or TRBV12-4; 7 bases agree with TRBD1. Trimming removed 6 bases from V and 4 bases from J; junction bases left unmatched: 6. This CDR3 contains 14 residues. The CDR3 bases are TGTGCCAGCAGCCAGGGGGTGGGTAATCAGCCCCAGCATTTT. Its protein product is CASSQGVGNQPQHF.

This clonotype was seen at least ten times. The V gene is TRBV5-1, the J gene TRBJ2-3, with 10 bases matching TRBD1. The germline V gene has CDR1 SGHRS and CDR2 YFSETQ. This CDR3 is built from 15 residues. The J segment lost 4 bases and the V segment lost 4 bases, leaving 6 bases of the junction unmatched. In DNA form, the CDR3 reads TGCGCCAGCAGCGAGGGACAGGGGCCCGCAGATACGCAGTATTTT. Its protein is CASSEGQGPADTQYF.

This sequence joins TRBV28 and TRBJ1-2; 7 nucleotides match TRBD1. This CDR3 is built from 12 residues. Germline loops: CDR1 MDHEN, CDR2 SYDVKM. The ends lost 5 bases at V and 7 bases at J; junction bases unmatched: 4. The CDR3 bases are TGTGCCAGCAGTCCGACAGGGATTGGCTACACCTTC. This sequence encodes CASSPTGIGYTF.

This chain links TRBV5-1 with TRBJ2-1; TRBD2 matches 8 bases. J was trimmed by 4 bases and V by 0 bases; bases with no gene match: 3. The CDR3 spans 15 residues. Germline CDR1 and CDR2: SGHRS and YFSETQ. The CDR3 DNA reads TGCGCCAGCAGCTTGGCCTGCGGGAGGTACAATGAGCAGTTCTTC. This gives the protein CASSLACGRYNEQFF.

V is TRBV5-1 and J is TRBJ2-3, with 7 bases fitting TRBD1. The trim removed 4 bases at V and 3 bases at J, leaving 8 bases unmatched. CDR1 SGHRS and CDR2 YFSETQ come from the germline V gene. The CDR3 is 15 amino acids. This CDR3 reads CASSHVPGQTDTQYF. In nucleotides, the CDR3 is TGCGCCAGCAGCCATGTCCCGGGACAGACAGATACGCAGTATTTT.

The sample holds many counts of this clonotype. The V and J genes are TRBV20-1 and TRBJ2-1; D is unresolved. The CDR3 spans 14 residues. V lost 7 bases and J lost 4, with 17 bases in between. CDR1 is DFQATT and CDR2 is SNEGSKA in the germline V gene (reference sequence). CDR3 sequence (DNA): TGCAGTGTTCCCCCTCTGGGTGGGTACAATGAGCAGTTCTTC. Amino acid sequence: CSVPPLGGYNEQFF.

Ten or more counts support this clonotype. The chain recombines TRBV9 with TRBJ2-1; a weak D match, TRBD2 (5 bases). This CDR3 spans 12 amino acids. From germline, CDR1 is SGDLS and CDR2 YYNGEE. The germline V and J ends were trimmed by 2 bases and 8 bases, with 8 bases remaining between them. The CDR3 coding sequence is TGTGCCAGCAGCGTTAGCGAGGATGAGCAGTTCTTC. Its translation: CASSVSEDEQFF.

V gene TRBV29-1 combines with J gene TRBJ2-7; 9 bases match TRBD1. CDR3 length: 15 amino acids. V lost 4 bases, J lost 4 bases, and 11 bases stayed unmatched. CDR1 SQVTM and CDR2 ANQGSEA come from the germline V gene. The CDR3 sequence is CSVASGGTGHYEQYF. DNA of the CDR3: TGCAGCGTTGCCTCCGGTGGGACAGGGCATTACGAGCAGTACTTC.

This clonotype has ten or more counts. The chain links TRBV7-3 to TRBJ1-1; D call uncertain. The CDR3 covers 14 residues. CDR1 and CDR2 (germline): SGHTA, FQGTGA. V gave up 8 bases and J gave up 4 bases, with 17 bases separating them. CDR3 sequence (DNA): TGTGCCAGCTCGAAGCAGGCGACGGGCACTGAAGCTTTCTTT. Amino acids: CASSKQATGTEAFF.

This clonotype was observed many times. CDR3 amino acids: CASSLAVTEADTQYF. The CDR3 nucleotides read TGCGCCAGCAGCTTGGCCGTAACGGAGGCAGATACGCAGTATTTT. The chain is built from TRBV5-1 and TRBJ2-3; maybe TRBD2 (5 bases). Germline assignment: CDR1 SGHRS and CDR2 YFSETQ. The CDR3 is made up of 15 amino acids. Trimming removed 0 bases from V and 4 bases from J, with 12 bases in between.

This clonotype was detected many times. The chain links TRBV15 to TRBJ2-5; a possible D gene is TRBD1 (5 bases). Germline V gives CDR1 LNHNV, CDR2 YYDKDF (reference sequence). The length of the CDR3 is 15 residues. Trimming left V 3 bases short and J 1 base short, with 12 bases between. The CDR3 loop reads CATSSTLGAQETQYF. CDR3 bases: TGTGCCACCAGCAGTACGCTTGGGGCCCAAGAGACCCAGTACTTC.

This clonotype has at least ten counts. The chain links TRBV7-9 to TRBJ2-1, with D perhaps TRBD2 (5 bases). This CDR3 spans 10 amino acids. Trimming pared 11 bases from V and 8 bases from J, leaving 10 bases between. Germline values: CDR1 SEHNR, CDR2 FQNEAQ (reference sequence). Here the CDR3 reads CAGGYDEQFF. The CDR3 DNA sequence: TGTGCCGGAGGATATGATGAGCAGTTCTTC.